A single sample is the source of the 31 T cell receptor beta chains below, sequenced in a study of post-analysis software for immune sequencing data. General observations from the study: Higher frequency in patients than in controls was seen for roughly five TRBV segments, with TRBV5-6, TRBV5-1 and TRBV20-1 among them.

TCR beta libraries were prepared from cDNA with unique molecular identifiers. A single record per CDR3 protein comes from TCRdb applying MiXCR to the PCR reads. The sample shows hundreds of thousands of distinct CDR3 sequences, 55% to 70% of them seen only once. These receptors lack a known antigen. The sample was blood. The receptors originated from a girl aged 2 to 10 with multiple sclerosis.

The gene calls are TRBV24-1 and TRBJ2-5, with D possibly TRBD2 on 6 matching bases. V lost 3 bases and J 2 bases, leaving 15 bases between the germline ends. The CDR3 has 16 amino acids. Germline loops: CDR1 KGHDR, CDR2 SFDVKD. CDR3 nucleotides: TGTGCCACCAGTGATAGAGGGACGGGAGATCAAGAGACCCAGTACTTC. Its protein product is CATSDRGTGDQETQYF.

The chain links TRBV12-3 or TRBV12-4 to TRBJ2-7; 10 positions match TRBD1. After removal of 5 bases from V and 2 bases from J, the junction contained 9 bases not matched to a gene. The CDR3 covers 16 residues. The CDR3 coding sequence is TGTGCCAGCAGTACGGGGGACAGGGGTCGCGCCTACGAGCAGTACTTC. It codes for CASSTGDRGRAYEQYF.

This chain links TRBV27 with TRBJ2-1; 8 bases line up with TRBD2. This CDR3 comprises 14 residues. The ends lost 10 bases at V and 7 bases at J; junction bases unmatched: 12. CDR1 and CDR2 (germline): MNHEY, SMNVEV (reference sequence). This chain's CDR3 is CAISAGGAGNEQFF. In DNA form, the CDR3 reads TGTGCCATCTCGGCGGGAGGTGCTGGGAATGAGCAGTTCTTC.

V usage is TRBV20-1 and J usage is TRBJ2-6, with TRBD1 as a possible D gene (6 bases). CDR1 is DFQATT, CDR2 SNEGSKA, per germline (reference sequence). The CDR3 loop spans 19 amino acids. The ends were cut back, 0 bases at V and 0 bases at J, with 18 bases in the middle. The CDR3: CSARDLEDQGFSGANVLTF. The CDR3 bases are TGCAGTGCTAGAGATCTCGAGGACCAGGGGTTCTCTGGGGCCAACGTCCTGACTTTC.

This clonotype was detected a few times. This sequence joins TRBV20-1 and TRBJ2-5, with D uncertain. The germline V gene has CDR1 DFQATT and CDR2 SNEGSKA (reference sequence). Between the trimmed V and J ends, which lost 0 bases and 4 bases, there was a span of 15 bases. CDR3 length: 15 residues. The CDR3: CSARDRAHPGETQYF. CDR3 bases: TGCAGTGCTAGAGATCGGGCCCATCCAGGAGAGACCCAGTACTTC.

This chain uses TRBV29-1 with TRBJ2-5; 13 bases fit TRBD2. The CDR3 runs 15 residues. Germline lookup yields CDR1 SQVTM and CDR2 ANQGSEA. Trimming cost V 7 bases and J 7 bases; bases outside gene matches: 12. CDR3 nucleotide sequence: TGCAGCGGCGGAGGACTAGCGGGGGTTCAGGGGACCCAGTACTTC. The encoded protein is CSGGGLAGVQGTQYF.

CDR3 residues: CASRQPGTQETQYF. The CDR3 DNA reads as TGTGCCAGCAGGCAGCCGGGCACCCAAGAGACCCAGTACTTC. V and J are TRBV6-2 or TRBV6-3 and TRBJ2-5; D is ambiguous. Between the trimmed V and J ends, which lost 6 bases and 1 base, there was a span of 12 bases. This CDR3 comprises 14 residues. CDR1 and CDR2 from the germline V gene are MNHEY and SVGEGT.

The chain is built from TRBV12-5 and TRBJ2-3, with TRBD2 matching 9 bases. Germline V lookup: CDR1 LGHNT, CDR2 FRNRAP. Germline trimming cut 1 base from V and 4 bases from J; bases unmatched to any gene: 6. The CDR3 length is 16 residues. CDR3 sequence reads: CASGLGSSGDADTQYF. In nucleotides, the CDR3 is TGTGCTAGTGGTTTGGGCTCTAGCGGGGATGCAGATACGCAGTATTTT.

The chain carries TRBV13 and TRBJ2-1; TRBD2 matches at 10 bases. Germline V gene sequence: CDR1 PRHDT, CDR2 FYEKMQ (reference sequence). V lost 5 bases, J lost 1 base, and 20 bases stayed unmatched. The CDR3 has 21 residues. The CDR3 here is CASSVGPGGSGRPSSYNEQFF. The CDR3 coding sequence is TGTGCCAGCAGCGTTGGGCCGGGGGGTAGCGGGAGGCCATCATCCTACAATGAGCAGTTCTTC.

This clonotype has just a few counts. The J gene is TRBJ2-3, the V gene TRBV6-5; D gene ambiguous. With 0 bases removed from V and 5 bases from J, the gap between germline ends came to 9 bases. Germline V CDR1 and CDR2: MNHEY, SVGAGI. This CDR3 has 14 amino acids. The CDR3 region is CASSYSMGKDTQYF. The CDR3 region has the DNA TGTGCCAGCAGTTACTCGATGGGGAAAGATACGCAGTATTTT.

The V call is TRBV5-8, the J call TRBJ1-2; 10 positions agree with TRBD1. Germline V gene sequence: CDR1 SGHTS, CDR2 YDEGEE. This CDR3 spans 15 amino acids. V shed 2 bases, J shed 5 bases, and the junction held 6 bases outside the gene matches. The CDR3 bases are TGTGCCAGCAGCTTCCCCGGACAGGGGGAATATGGCTACACCTTC. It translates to CASSFPGQGEYGYTF.

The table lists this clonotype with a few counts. CDR3 DNA: TGCAGCGTTGGTTTAGCGGGGGGGAGAACAGATACGCAGTATTTT. Translation gives CSVGLAGGRTDTQYF. The chain joins TRBV29-1 to TRBJ2-3; 11 bases are a match to TRBD2. Germline V CDR1 and CDR2: SQVTM, ANQGSEA. V shed 4 bases, J shed 3 bases, and the junction held 6 bases outside the gene matches. This CDR3 spans 15 amino acids.

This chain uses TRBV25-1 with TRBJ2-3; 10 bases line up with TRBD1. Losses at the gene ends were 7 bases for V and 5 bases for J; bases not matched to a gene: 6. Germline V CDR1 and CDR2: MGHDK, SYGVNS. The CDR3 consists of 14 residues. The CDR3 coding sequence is TGTGCCAGCACTCCCGGGACAGGGGTAGATACGCAGTATTTT. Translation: CASTPGTGVDTQYF.

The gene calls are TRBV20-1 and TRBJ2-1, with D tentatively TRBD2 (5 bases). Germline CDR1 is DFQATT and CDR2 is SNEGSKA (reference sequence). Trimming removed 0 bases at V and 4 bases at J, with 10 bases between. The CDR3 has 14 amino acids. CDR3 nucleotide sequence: TGCAGTGCTAGAGATCGTCTAGCTTACAATGAGCAGTTCTTC. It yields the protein CSARDRLAYNEQFF.

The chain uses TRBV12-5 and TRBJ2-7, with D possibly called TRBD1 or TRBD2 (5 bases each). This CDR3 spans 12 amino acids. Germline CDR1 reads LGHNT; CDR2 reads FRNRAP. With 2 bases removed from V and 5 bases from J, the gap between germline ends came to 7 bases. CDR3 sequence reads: CASGLRGDEQYF. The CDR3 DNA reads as TGTGCTAGTGGTTTGCGAGGGGACGAGCAGTACTTC.

This CDR3 reads CSVVYSFGNEQFF. The CDR3 nucleotides read TGCAGCGTTGTATATAGCTTCGGGAATGAGCAGTTCTTC. The rearrangement uses TRBV29-1 and TRBJ2-1; D is unresolved. Germline V gives CDR1 SQVTM, CDR2 ANQGSEA. Trimming took 4 bases from V and 7 from J, leaving 14 bases between them. This CDR3 is 13 amino acids long.

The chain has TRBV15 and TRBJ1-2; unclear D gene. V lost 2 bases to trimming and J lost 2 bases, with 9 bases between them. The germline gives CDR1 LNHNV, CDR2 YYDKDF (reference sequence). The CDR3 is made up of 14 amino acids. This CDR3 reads CATSRKSLNYGYTF. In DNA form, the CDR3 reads TGTGCCACCAGCAGAAAGAGCCTAAACTATGGCTACACCTTC.

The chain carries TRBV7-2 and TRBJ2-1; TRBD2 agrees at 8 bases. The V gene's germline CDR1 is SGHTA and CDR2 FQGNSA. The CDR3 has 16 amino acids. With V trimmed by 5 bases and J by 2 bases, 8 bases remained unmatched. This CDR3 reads CASSRWSGGPYNEQFF. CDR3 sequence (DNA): TGTGCCAGCAGCCGTTGGAGCGGGGGACCCTACAATGAGCAGTTCTTC.

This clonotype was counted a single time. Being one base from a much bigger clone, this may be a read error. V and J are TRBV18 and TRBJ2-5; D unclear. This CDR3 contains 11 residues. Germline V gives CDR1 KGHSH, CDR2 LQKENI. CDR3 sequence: CASPPGETQYF. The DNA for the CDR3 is TGTGCCAGCCCACCGGGAGAGACCCAGTACTTC. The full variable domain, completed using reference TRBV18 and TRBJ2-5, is NAGVMQNPRHLVRRRGQEARLRCSPMKGHSHVYWYRQLPEEGLKFMVYLQKENIIDESGMPKERFSAEFPKEGPSILRIQQVVRGDSAAYFCASPPGETQYFGPGTRLLVL.

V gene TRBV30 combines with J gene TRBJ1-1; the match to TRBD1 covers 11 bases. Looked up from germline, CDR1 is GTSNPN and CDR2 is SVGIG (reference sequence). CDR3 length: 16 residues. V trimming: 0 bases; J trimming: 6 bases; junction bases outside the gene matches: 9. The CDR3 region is CAWSVILGQGDAEAFF. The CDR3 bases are TGTGCCTGGAGTGTAATATTGGGACAGGGGGACGCTGAAGCTTTCTTT.

DNA of the CDR3: TGCAGTGCTAGGGGGGACAGGGGTGGCAATGAGCAGTTCTTC. Protein sequence: CSARGDRGGNEQFF. The V call is TRBV20-1, the J call TRBJ2-1; 10 nucleotides line up with TRBD1. Germline V gene data show CDR1 as DFQATT and CDR2 as SNEGSKA (reference sequence). Trimming at V came to 3 bases and at J to 6 bases, leaving 5 bases not matched to a gene. This CDR3 region has 14 residues.

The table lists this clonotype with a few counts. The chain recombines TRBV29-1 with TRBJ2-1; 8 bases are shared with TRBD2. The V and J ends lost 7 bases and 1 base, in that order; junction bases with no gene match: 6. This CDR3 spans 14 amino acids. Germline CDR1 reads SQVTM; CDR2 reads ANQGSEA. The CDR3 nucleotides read TGCAGCGCACGCGGGGGGACATCCTACAATGAGCAGTTCTTC. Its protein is CSARGGTSYNEQFF.

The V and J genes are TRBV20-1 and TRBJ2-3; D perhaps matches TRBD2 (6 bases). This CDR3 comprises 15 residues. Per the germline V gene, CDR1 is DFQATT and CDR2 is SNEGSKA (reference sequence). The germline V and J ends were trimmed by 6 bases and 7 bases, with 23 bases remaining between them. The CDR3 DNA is TGCAGTGCCCCAGGAGGGCTCGGCCGACAAAATACGCAGTATTTT. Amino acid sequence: CSAPGGLGRQNTQYF.

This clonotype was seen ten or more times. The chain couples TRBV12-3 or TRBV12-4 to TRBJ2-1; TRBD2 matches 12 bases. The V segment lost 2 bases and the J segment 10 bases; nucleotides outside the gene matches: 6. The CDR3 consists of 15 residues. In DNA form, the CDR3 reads TGTGCCAGCAGTTTAAGAACTAGCGGGAGGAACGAGCAGTTCTTC. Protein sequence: CASSLRTSGRNEQFF.

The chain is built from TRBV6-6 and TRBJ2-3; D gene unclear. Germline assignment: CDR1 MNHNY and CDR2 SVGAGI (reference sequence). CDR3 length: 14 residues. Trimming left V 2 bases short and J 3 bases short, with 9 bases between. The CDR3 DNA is TGTGCCAGCAGTTACGTCACCTTAACAGATACGCAGTATTTT. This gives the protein CASSYVTLTDTQYF.

As DNA, the CDR3 is TGTGCCAGCAGCTTACACGGGGAAGAGACCCAGTACTTC. This codes for CASSLHGEETQYF. V is TRBV7-2 and J is TRBJ2-5, with D maybe TRBD2 (5 bases). This CDR3 has 13 residues. Trimming left V 2 bases short and J 3 bases short, with 7 bases between. The germline V gene has CDR1 SGHTA and CDR2 FQGNSA.

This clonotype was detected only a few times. Written as DNA, the CDR3 is TGTGCCAGCAGCCAAGTTCTCAGGGAGCAGTTCTTC. Amino acid sequence: CASSQVLREQFF. V usage is TRBV7-6 and J usage is TRBJ2-1, with D unclear. CDR1 is SGHVS, CDR2 FNYEAQ, per germline. The CDR3 totals 12 residues. V was clipped by 5 bases and J by 10 bases, with 12 bases between them. The complete variable domain, with remaining parts taken from reference TRBV7-6 and TRBJ2-1, reads GAGVSQSPRYKVTKRGQDVALRCDPISGHVSLYWYRQALGQGPEFLTYFNYEAQQDKSGLPNDRFSAERPEGSISTLTIQRTEQRDSAMYRCASSQVLREQFFGPGTRLTVL.

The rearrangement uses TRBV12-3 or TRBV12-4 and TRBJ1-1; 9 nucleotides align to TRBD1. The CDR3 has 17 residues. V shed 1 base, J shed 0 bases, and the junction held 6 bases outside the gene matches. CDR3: CASSLGGGTGLNTEAFF. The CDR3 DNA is TGTGCCAGCAGTTTAGGAGGCGGGACAGGGCTGAACACTGAAGCTTTCTTT.

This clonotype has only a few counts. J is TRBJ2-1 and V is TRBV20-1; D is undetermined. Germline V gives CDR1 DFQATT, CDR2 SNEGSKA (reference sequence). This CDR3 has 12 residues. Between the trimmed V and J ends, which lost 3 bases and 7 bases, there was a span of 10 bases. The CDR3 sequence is CSARGPANEQFF. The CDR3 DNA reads TGCAGTGCTAGGGGTCCAGCGAATGAGCAGTTCTTC.

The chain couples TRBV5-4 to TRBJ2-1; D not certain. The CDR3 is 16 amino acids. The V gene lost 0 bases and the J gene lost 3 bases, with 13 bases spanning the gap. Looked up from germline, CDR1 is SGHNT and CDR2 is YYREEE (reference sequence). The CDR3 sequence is CASSLGPATDYNEQFF. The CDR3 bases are TGTGCCAGCAGCTTGGGGCCTGCCACAGACTACAATGAGCAGTTCTTC.

CDR3 protein: CASSFWASGGQETQYF. CDR3 sequence (DNA): TGTGCCAGCAGCTTTTGGGCTAGCGGGGGGCAAGAGACCCAGTACTTC. V usage is TRBV7-2 and J usage is TRBJ2-5; TRBD2 matches at 11 bases. From germline, CDR1 is SGHTA and CDR2 FQGNSA. This CDR3 is built from 16 residues. V dropped 3 bases and J dropped 2; count of bases not matched to a gene: 5.